These T cell receptor beta chains were read from a single sample in a study of T cell responses to AZD1222 COVID-19 vaccine. Only in-frame clones appear in the TCRdb table, and some are missing; sequencing was by immunoSEQ multiplex PCR. Among over 20,000 clones listed, roughly 87% were seen once. Source: peripheral blood, taken 28 days after the second AZD1222 dose. The receptors here all came from an adult who received the AZD1222 COVID-19 vaccine. CDR3s include the opening cysteine and the closing phenylalanine or tryptophan. A D gene is named only where the DNA matches it firmly. The size entry is marked missing in some rows and otherwise reads once, few, many or a size class.

>TRBV2|TRBJ2-7|14|once|TRBD1
TGTGCCAGCAGGCAACCCGACAGGGCCTACGAGCAGTACTTC
CASRQPDRAYEQYF
>TRBV23-1|TRBJ2-3|18|NA|TRBD2
TGCGCCAGCAGTCCGAACCTCGGACTAGCGGGAGATATAGATACGCAGTATTTT
CASSPNLGLAGDIDTQYF
>TRBV2|TRBJ2-5|16|NA|NA
TGTGCCAGCAGTGAAGCGACTCTGAGCGGCCAAGAGACCCAGTACTTC
CASSEATLSGQETQYF
>TRBV14|TRBJ2-3|15|NA|TRBD2
TGTGCCAGCAGCCTTAGCGGGAGGGCCCTCTATACGCAGTATTTT
CASSLSGRALYTQYF
>TRBV18|TRBJ2-7|14|once|TRBD1
TGTGCCAGCTGTCCGGGACAGACCTCGTACGAGCAGTACTTC
CASCPGQTSYEQYF
>TRBV18|TRBJ2-7|13|few|TRBD2
TGTGCCAGCTCACCAGGACTAGGCTCCGGGCAGTACTTC
CASSPGLGSGQYF
>TRBV15|TRBJ1-3|16|once|NA
TGTGCCACCAGCAGAGATCAAGGGATCCCTGGAAACACCATATATTTT
CATSRDQGIPGNTIYF
>TRBV6-2/TRBV6-3|TRBJ1-1|19|NA|TRBD1
TGTGCCAGCAGTCGCGCGACAGGGGCGATAGTTAATATGAACACTGAAGCTTTCTTT
CASSRATGAIVNMNTEAFF
>TRBV5-8|TRBJ2-1|15|NA|TRBD1
TGTGCCAGCAGCAGTGGGACAGCCTACTACAATGAGCAGTTCTTC
CASSSGTAYYNEQFF
>TRBV18|TRBJ2-7|13|NA|NA
TGTGCCAGCTCACCAGGACTGGGGTACGAGCAGTACTTC
CASSPGLGYEQYF
>TRBV24-1|TRBJ2-2|13|NA|NA
TGTGCCACCAGTGTGGGAGACACCGGGGAGCTGTTTTTT
CATSVGDTGELFF
>TRBV19|TRBJ2-5|17|NA|NA
TGTGCCAGTAGTAAGCCACACGACATACAAACCGAAGAGACCCAGTACTTC
CASSKPHDIQTEETQYF
>TRBV11-2|TRBJ1-2|12|NA|NA
TGTGCCAGCAGCACGTCGGGATCTGGCTACACCTTC
CASSTSGSGYTF
>TRBV6-6|TRBJ1-1|13|NA|NA
TGTGCCAGCAGTTACGGGGGTGGCGGTGAAGCTTTCTTT
CASSYGGGGEAFF
>TRBV2|TRBJ2-7|14|NA|NA
TGTGCCAGCAAGGGAAGCAGGAACTCCTACGAGCAGTACTTC
CASKGSRNSYEQYF
>TRBV18|TRBJ1-3|16|NA|NA
TGTGCCAGCTCTCAGACTCTTACAAGCTCTGGAAACACCATATATTTT
CASSQTLTSSGNTIYF
>TRBV7-2|TRBJ2-7|13|NA|NA
TGTGCCAGCAGCTTCGCACAGGGATACGAGCAGTACTTC
CASSFAQGYEQYF
>TRBV3-1/TRBV3-2|TRBJ2-7|15|NA|TRBD2
TGTGCCAGCAGCCAAATAGCGGGAGGGCCGGGAGAGCAGTACTTC
CASSQIAGGPGEQYF
>TRBV7-8|TRBJ1-1|14|NA|NA
TGTGCCAGCAGCTTAAGTAGGTACGGCACTGAAGCTTTCTTT
CASSLSRYGTEAFF
>TRBV4-2|TRBJ2-7|15|NA|NA
TGTGCCAGCAGCCAAGATCGGGCGGGGAGGTACGAGCAGTACTTC
CASSQDRAGRYEQYF
>TRBV5-1|TRBJ2-7|15|NA|TRBD2
TGCGCCAGCAGCTTAATACTAGCGGAGTCCTACGAGCAGTACTTC
CASSLILAESYEQYF
>TRBV12-3/TRBV12-4|TRBJ1-2|13|NA|TRBD1
TGTGCCAGCAACCCGGGACAGGGTTATGGCTACACCTTC
CASNPGQGYGYTF
>TRBV19|TRBJ1-4|13|NA|TRBD1
TGTGCCAGTAGGGACAGGGAAGGGGAAAAACTGTTTTTT
CASRDREGEKLFF
>TRBV7-2|TRBJ2-7|14|NA|TRBD1
TGTGCCAGCAGCTTAACAGGGGCCACCTACGAGCAGTACTTC
CASSLTGATYEQYF
>TRBV29-1|TRBJ1-1|12|few|TRBD1
TGCAGCGTTGGGGGGACAGGGGGCATTGCTTTCTTT
CSVGGTGGIAFF
>TRBV28|TRBJ1-1|14|NA|TRBD1
TGTGCCAGCAGTCCCGGGGGAAGGGGGCCTGAAGCTTTCTTT
CASSPGGRGPEAFF
>TRBV11-2|TRBJ2-3|16|NA|TRBD2
TGTGCCAGCAGCTTTCGGACTAGCGGAATCACAGATACGCAGTATTTT
CASSFRTSGITDTQYF
>TRBV19|TRBJ1-5|13|NA|NA
TGTGCCAGTAGTACGAGGCGCAATCAGCCCCAGCATTTT
CASSTRRNQPQHF
>TRBV3-1/TRBV3-2|TRBJ2-2|17|NA|TRBD1
TGTGCCAGCAGTCAAACGGCGGGACAGGGGACACCCGGGGAGCTGTTTTTT
CASSQTAGQGTPGELFF